This T cell receptor (beta chain) was obtained from a study of T cell responses to AZD1222 COVID-19 vaccine (dated by TCRdb to the early 2020s). As for the study more broadly: AZD1222 recipients whose second dose came at about 4 weeks and those whose second dose came at about 12 weeks were combined into one group, since spike-specific TCR depth and breadth did not differ between the two schedules. A total of 230 to 250 trial participants underwent TCR sequencing, of whom some 200 had received two doses of AZD1222 and 26 had received two doses of the MenACWY control vaccine. Trial participants were enrolled into age subgroups of 18-55, 56-69 and 70-plus years, which contained about 150, 27 and 61 TCR-sequenced participants, respectively.

Results and caveats for the whole study, not just this receptor: Epitopes outside the regions mutated in the B.1.351 and B.1.1.7 variants were reportedly recognized by nearly half of the unique spike-specific TCRs. Because no day 14 peak-response samples were available, the repertoires could be characterized only after the peak T cell response. Participants were mostly white British and included more females than males, and it was suggested by the authors that clonal diversity may have been underestimated. The 56-69-year group was small, and its depth increase did not reach significance, likely because of low power. A significant rise in spike-specific TCR breadth and depth was observed after two AZD1222 doses relative to day 0 and relative to MenACWY recipients. Only a handful of AZD1222 recipients were SARS-CoV-2 seropositive at baseline, limiting conclusions about previously exposed vaccinees. The whole spike protein was spanned by vaccine-associated CD4 TCRs, and dominant responses were seen in regions 160-218 and 743-854.

To note about this clone: Its antigen remains undetermined. Base qualities are not provided; no much larger clone lies one nucleotide away.

The CDR3 regions of human TCRbeta chains were analyzed by immunosequencing. The authors processed their data as follows. TCRs in the repertoires were matched against a reference library of SARS-CoV-2-specific TCRs that had been generated with the MIRA antigen-specificity platform. Breadth was defined as the fraction of unique TCRs that were SARS-CoV-2-associated, and depth was defined as the fraction of total T cells that were SARS-CoV-2-associated. Using the MIRA data, each spike-specific TCR was assigned both to the spike region to which the TCR was reactive and to a CD4 or CD8 class. Log10-transformed breadth and depth values were compared by one-way ANOVA with Sidak's multiple comparisons tests. TCRdb retrieved this table from immuneACCESS and kept in-frame rearrangements only. Not all clones are present; in checked studies, unresolved V genes account for under half, and no reason is known for the remainder. V and J calls and clone size follow that table, whereas D and trimming were derived from the DNA. This sample comprises some 110,000 clones, 70% to 90% of them detected only once. The ten largest clones take up under 20% of the sample.

What the time point label conveys for this sample: baseline before first vaccination. The vaccinee samples were drawn from two UK trials, COV001 and COV002, one of which was a single-blind randomized controlled phase 2/3 trial testing AZD1222 (ChAdOx1 nCoV-19) in healthy adults. Trial participant PBMC samples were collected at day 0 and day 28 after the second dose for TCRbeta chain sequencing. Per the germline V gene, WSHSY is the CDR1 and SAAADI is the CDR2. V loses 2 bases, J loses 8 bases, and the germline ends lie 15 bases apart. Inclusive of the bounding cysteine and phenylalanine, the CDR3 is 14 residues long. The only DNA kept is the CDR3, 42 bases in frame from the first base.

The V gene is TRBV10-2 and the J gene is TRBJ1-2; TRBD1 is perhaps the D gene, given 6 matching bases. The TCR comes from an adult in good health. Here the sequenced sample was peripheral blood, taken on day 0 of AZD1222 vaccination. For the CDR3, the sequence is CASSERGALKGYTF. The DNA sequence follows: TGCGCCAGCAGTGAGCGGGGGGCTCTAAAAGGCTACACCTTC.